This T cell receptor (beta chain) was found in a study of early T cells in non-severe SARS-CoV-2 infection. As for the study in general: Sequenced material consisted of bulk RNA (from unsorted whole blood), and chains were unpaired. Study-level results: CD4 and private specificities were missed by VDJdb matching, which favored anti-spike CD8 responses.

Individual cDNA molecules carried attached unique molecular identifiers. TCRdb redid the calling of the 5' RACE reads with MiXCR, one entry per CDR3 protein. The data contain roughly 63,000 distinct CDR3 sequences, 12% of them singletons. This clonotype was detected a few times. Its specificity is unknown. V lost 2 bases and J 11 bases, leaving 14 bases between the germline ends. This CDR3 contains 12 residues. The germline gives CDR1 SQVTM, CDR2 ANQGSEA. The chain combines TRBV29-1 with TRBJ2-3; D is unresolved. This clonotype was sampled from an adult who was a healthcare worker with PCR-confirmed SARS-CoV-2 infection or an uninfected control (not recorded which). The sample was whole blood. The CDR3 reads CSVEMIVLGQYF. CDR3 nucleotides: TGCAGCGTTGAAATGATAGTGTTAGGGCAGTATTTT.